The 32 T cell receptor beta chains in this list originate from one sample, sequenced in a study of T cell responses to AZD1222 COVID-19 vaccine. Assay used: immunoSEQ multiplex PCR; TCRdb lists only in-frame clones, some missing. The sample lists about 120,000 clones; under 95% were seen once. Sequencing used peripheral blood, obtained on day 0 of AZD1222 vaccination. These receptors were taken from an adult in good health.

The genes are TRBV30 and TRBJ1-2; perhaps TRBD1 as D (5 bases). The CDR3 extends over 14 amino acids. Germline V gives CDR1 GTSNPN, CDR2 SVGIG (reference sequence). Trimming took off 5 bases at V and 7 bases at J, with 20 bases between the two ends. In nucleotides, the CDR3 is TGTGCCTGGGGACGAGTAGGGTGGGACTCTGGCTACACCTTC. Translated: CAWGRVGWDSGYTF.

The J gene is TRBJ1-1, the V gene TRBV5-1, with D possibly being TRBD1 (6 bases). The V and J ends lost 0 bases and 5 bases respectively, with 17 bases between them. Per the germline V gene, CDR1 is SGHRS and CDR2 is YFSETQ. The CDR3 runs 16 residues. This chain's CDR3 is CASSLDGQFLGTEAFF. The CDR3 DNA reads TGCGCCAGCAGCTTGGACGGACAGTTCTTGGGGACTGAAGCTTTCTTT.

The rearrangement links TRBV15 to TRBJ1-5; the match to TRBD1 covers 12 bases. Germline V CDR1 and CDR2: LNHNV, YYDKDF (reference sequence). V lost 6 bases, J lost 0 bases, and 3 bases stayed unmatched. CDR3 size: 16 residues. The CDR3 DNA is TGTGCCACCAGGGGACAGGGGGCCGATAGCAATCAGCCCCAGCATTTT. It specifies CATRGQGADSNQPQHF.

This chain connects TRBV3-1 (or the pseudogene TRBV3-2) to TRBJ2-7; 13 bases align to TRBD2. The CDR3 runs to 15 residues. Germline lookup yields CDR1 LGHDT and CDR2 YNNKEL (reference sequence). With 4 bases clipped from V and 3 bases from J, the junction kept 3 bases outside the gene matches. The CDR3 DNA follows: TGTGCCAGCAGCCGGAGACTAGCGGGGGGCTACGAGCAGTACTTC. This sequence encodes CASSRRLAGGYEQYF.

The chain uses TRBV30 and TRBJ1-6; D gene uncertain. The CDR3 totals 15 residues. Germline-derived CDR1 and CDR2 are GTSNPN and SVGIG (reference sequence). V lost 3 bases, J lost 9 bases, and 18 bases lay in between. CDR3 region: CAWSVRRDLSSPLHF. Here the CDR3 DNA reads TGTGCCTGGAGCGTACGACGGGATTTGAGTTCACCCCTCCACTTT.

V usage is TRBV20-1 and J usage is TRBJ1-1, with TRBD1 matching 8 bases. There are 11 residues in the CDR3. CDR1 is DFQATT and CDR2 is SNEGSKA in the germline V gene (reference sequence). Trimming cost V 2 bases and J 11 bases; bases outside gene matches: 4. The CDR3 region is CSARRGTGAFF. For the CDR3, the DNA is TGCAGTGCTAGAAGAGGGACAGGCGCTTTCTTT.

The V and J genes are TRBV30 and TRBJ1-2, with D possibly TRBD1 on 6 matching bases. CDR3 length: 18 amino acids. The germline V and J ends were trimmed by 0 bases and 0 bases, with 20 bases remaining between them. CDR1 GTSNPN and CDR2 SVGIG come from the germline V gene (reference sequence). Here the CDR3 DNA reads TGTGCCTGGAGTGTAGGTGGACAGCCGGCCCAAACTAACTATGGCTACACCTTC. The encoded protein is CAWSVGGQPAQTNYGYTF.

V gene TRBV20-1 combines with J gene TRBJ1-5, with 9 bases aligning to TRBD1. CDR3 length: 15 residues. J gave up 2 bases and V 3 bases, and 5 bases lay outside the gene matches. Germline lookup yields CDR1 DFQATT and CDR2 SNEGSKA (reference sequence). In DNA form, the CDR3 reads TGCAGTGCTAGTGAGACAGGGGGACGCAATCAGCCCCAGCATTTT. Its translation is CSASETGGRNQPQHF.

The V call is TRBV18, the J call TRBJ2-7; the D gene is possibly TRBD1 (5 bases). Deletions cut 3 bases from V and 6 bases from J, with 18 bases between. The germline V gene has CDR1 KGHSH and CDR2 LQKENI. The CDR3 is 15 residues long. This CDR3 is CASSPPNQGNGEQYF. CDR3 nucleotides: TGTGCCAGCTCACCTCCGAACCAGGGAAACGGCGAGCAGTACTTC.

V usage is TRBV5-4 and J usage is TRBJ2-5; the D gene is possibly TRBD1 (6 bases). Trimming removed 1 base from V and 5 bases from J, with 12 bases in between. The V gene's germline CDR1 is SGHNT and CDR2 YYREEE (reference sequence). The CDR3 runs to 14 residues. CDR3 amino acids: CASSLSGQVETQYF. The DNA of the CDR3 is TGTGCCAGCAGCTTGTCGGGACAAGTGGAGACCCAGTACTTC.

The V gene is TRBV29-1, the J gene TRBJ2-7, with D maybe TRBD1 (6 bases). Trimming removed 6 bases at V and 0 bases at J, with 12 bases between. This CDR3 is built from 13 residues. Germline V gene sequence: CDR1 SQVTM, CDR2 ANQGSEA. The CDR3 nucleotides read TGCAGCGTCCGCAGGGGATCCTCCTACGAGCAGTACTTC. Protein product: CSVRRGSSYEQYF.

The J gene is TRBJ1-1, the V gene TRBV7-9; weak D call: TRBD1 (5 bases). The CDR3 is made up of 15 amino acids. CDR1 SEHNR and CDR2 FQNEAQ come from the germline V gene (reference sequence). The ends were cut back, 3 bases at V and 1 base at J, with 12 bases in the middle. The CDR3 DNA sequence: TGTGCCAGCAGCTTGGGACGACTACCGAACACTGAAGCTTTCTTT. This translates into CASSLGRLPNTEAFF.

This rearrangement joins TRBV9 to TRBJ2-7, with 8 bases identical to TRBD1. Germline V CDR1 and CDR2: SGDLS, YYNGEE. Germline trimming cut 3 bases from V and 6 bases from J; bases unmatched to any gene: 5. The CDR3 covers 13 residues. The CDR3 region has the DNA TGTGCCAGCAGCGGCGGACAGGGCTCCGAGCAGTACTTC. This codes for CASSGGQGSEQYF.

The rearrangement joins TRBV7-2 to TRBJ2-3; TRBD2 is a possible D gene (6 bases). Trimming stripped 2 bases from V and 3 bases from J, with 12 bases between. This CDR3 contains 15 residues. Germline V gene data show CDR1 as SGHTA and CDR2 as FQGNSA. Here the CDR3 reads CASSLSGDRTDTQYF. CDR3 DNA: TGTGCCAGCAGCTTATCGGGAGATAGAACAGATACGCAGTATTTT. The variable domain in full, completed from reference TRBV7-2 and TRBJ2-3, reads GAGVSQSPSNKVTEKGKDVELRCDPISGHTALYWYRQSLGQGLEFLIYFQGNSAPDKSGLPSDRFSAERTGGSVSTLTIQRTQQEDSAVYLCASSLSGDRTDTQYFGPGTRLTVL.

J is TRBJ2-1 and V is TRBV7-8; no reliable D call. The CDR3 spans 14 residues. Trimming removed 1 base from V and 3 bases from J, with 7 bases in between. Germline V CDR1 and CDR2: SGHVS, FQNEAQ. The CDR3 sequence is CASSLENGYNEQFF. For the CDR3, the DNA is TGTGCCAGCAGCTTAGAGAACGGCTACAATGAGCAGTTCTTC.

The rearrangement uses TRBV12-5 and TRBJ1-5; no definite D call. The CDR3 spans 14 residues. Germline-derived CDR1 and CDR2 are LGHNT and FRNRAP. V lost 3 bases and J 6 bases, leaving 12 bases between the germline ends. This CDR3 reads CASGFGGIGQPQHF. CDR3 sequence (DNA): TGTGCTAGTGGTTTTGGAGGGATAGGTCAGCCCCAGCATTTT. Full variable domain (outside the CDR3, taken from reference TRBV12-5 and TRBJ1-5): DARVTQTPRHKVTEMGQEVTMRCQPILGHNTVFWYRQTMMQGLELLAYFRNRAPLDDSGMPKDRFSAEMPDATLATLKIQPSEPRDSAVYFCASGFGGIGQPQHFGDGTRLSIL.

The chain couples TRBV6-1 to TRBJ2-4; 9 nucleotides agree with TRBD1. This CDR3 region has 17 residues. The J segment lost 5 bases and the V segment lost 4 bases, leaving 12 bases of the junction unmatched. Germline CDR1 is MNHNS and CDR2 is SASEGT. The CDR3 here is CASSGDDRGKTQNIQYF. CDR3 coding DNA: TGTGCCAGCAGTGGAGACGACAGGGGGAAAACACAAAACATTCAGTACTTC.

The chain combines TRBV2 with TRBJ2-7; unclear D gene. The CDR3 is 13 amino acids. Germline V gene data show CDR1 as SNHLY and CDR2 as FYNNEI. V lost 4 bases and J lost 3, with 10 bases in between. Here the CDR3 reads CASSVHTVYEQYF. The CDR3 DNA reads as TGTGCCAGCAGTGTCCACACCGTCTACGAGCAGTACTTC. The full variable domain, completed using reference TRBV2 and TRBJ2-7, is EPEVTQTPSHQVTQMGQEVILRCVPISNHLYFYWYRQILGQKVEFLVSFYNNEISEKSEIFDDQFSVERPDGSNFTLKIRSTKLEDSAMYFCASSVHTVYEQYFGPGTRLTVT.

The chain recombines TRBV6-5 with TRBJ2-5, with 11 nucleotides matching TRBD2. The CDR3 is made up of 15 amino acids. The J segment lost 9 bases and the V segment lost 5 bases, leaving 11 bases of the junction unmatched. Germline values: CDR1 MNHEY, CDR2 SVGAGI. Here the CDR3 reads CASSQLAGEGFSQYF. The CDR3 nucleotides are TGTGCCAGCAGTCAACTAGCGGGAGAGGGGTTCTCCCAGTACTTC.

The genes are TRBV15 and TRBJ2-7, with D unclear. The CDR3 length is 15 residues. Trimming shortened V by 0 bases and J by 6 bases, and 15 bases separated the two germline ends. The germline gives CDR1 LNHNV, CDR2 YYDKDF (reference sequence). CDR3 coding DNA: TGTGCCACCAGCAGAGATCCTCGGGCTTTGGGCGAGCAGTACTTC. As protein: CATSRDPRALGEQYF.

V usage is TRBV6-6 and J usage is TRBJ1-6; a possible D gene is TRBD1 (5 bases). V gave up 2 bases and J gave up 10 bases, with 15 bases separating them. CDR3 length equals 15 residues. The germline V gene encodes CDR1 MNHNY and CDR2 SVGAGI (reference sequence). The CDR3 DNA reads as TGTGCCAGCAGTTACACAGGCGGCGGAGAGTCACCCCTCCACTTT. Amino acid sequence: CASSYTGGGESPLHF.

In DNA form, the CDR3 reads TGCGCCAGCAGCTCACAGGGGGGTAGCACTGAAGCTTTCTTT. Translated, it gives CASSSQGGSTEAFF. The gene calls are TRBV5-1 and TRBJ1-1; TRBD1 agrees at 8 bases. J was trimmed by 4 bases and V by 3 bases; bases with no gene match: 5. The CDR3 consists of 14 residues. From germline, CDR1 is SGHRS and CDR2 YFSETQ.

The rearrangement uses TRBV10-3 and TRBJ1-3, with D maybe TRBD1 (5 bases). Trimming pared 5 bases from V and 0 bases from J, leaving 14 bases between. CDR3 length: 16 amino acids. The V gene's germline CDR1 is ENHRY and CDR2 SYGVKD. CDR3 sequence: CAISSAQGYSGNTIYF. The CDR3 bases are TGTGCCATCAGTTCGGCTCAGGGCTACTCTGGAAACACCATATATTTT.

The sample holds one count of this clone. The CDR3 DNA is TGTGCCAGCTCACCAAAGGCAGAGAGTGAAGCTTTCTTT. Protein: CASSPKAESEAFF. The rearrangement uses TRBV18 and TRBJ1-1, with D uncertain. Germline CDR1 reads KGHSH; CDR2 reads LQKENI. Trimming stripped 2 bases from V and 7 bases from J, with 11 bases between. This CDR3 spans 13 amino acids. Looking up the rest from reference TRBV18 and TRBJ1-1 gives the full variable domain: NAGVMQNPRHLVRRRGQEARLRCSPMKGHSHVYWYRQLPEEGLKFMVYLQKENIIDESGMPKERFSAEFPKEGPSILRIQQVVRGDSAAYFCASSPKAESEAFFGQGTRLTVV.

This clone has just one count. This chain uses TRBV6-6 with TRBJ1-5; D ambiguous. Deletions cut 0 bases from V and 6 bases from J, with 3 bases between. This CDR3 is 12 amino acids long. Germline CDR1 reads MNHNY; CDR2 reads SVGAGI (reference sequence). The CDR3 nucleotides read TGTGCCAGCAGTTACTCGAGTCAGCCCCAGCATTTT. This codes for CASSYSSQPQHF.

As to this clone: The germline gene is not matched at one end of the junction; a read error may be the cause. The chain uses TRBV9 and TRBJ1-6; a possible D gene is TRBD1 (5 bases). The CDR3 has 14 residues. CDR1 SGDLS and CDR2 YYNGEE come from the germline V gene. The DNA of the CDR3 is TGTGCCAGCAGCGTACAGGGTGATAACTCACCCCTCCACTTT. It yields the protein CASSVQGDNSPLHF.

The CDR3, as DNA: TGTGCCAGCAGTTGGGACAGCAATCAGCCCCAGCATTTT. Protein sequence: CASSWDSNQPQHF. This chain links TRBV27 with TRBJ1-5; D possibly corresponds to TRBD1 (5 bases). Trimming took off 4 bases at V and 1 base at J, with 5 bases between the two ends. The germline gives CDR1 MNHEY, CDR2 SMNVEV (reference sequence). This CDR3 region has 13 residues.

This clone was seen a single time. This sequence joins TRBV20-1 and TRBJ1-2; the D gene is possibly TRBD1 (5 bases). V was shortened by 5 bases and J by 4 bases, with 8 bases between the two germline ends. This CDR3 spans 11 amino acids. Germline loops: CDR1 DFQATT, CDR2 SNEGSKA (reference sequence). The CDR3 is CSAPDSYGYTF. CDR3 bases: TGCAGTGCTCCTGACAGCTATGGCTACACCTTC.

The chain combines TRBV3-1 (or the pseudogene TRBV3-2) with TRBJ2-7, with TRBD2 matching 13 bases. V lost 0 bases, J lost 12 bases, and 5 bases stayed unmatched. Germline-derived CDR1 and CDR2 are LGHDT and YNNKEL (reference sequence). The length of the CDR3 is 14 residues. In DNA form, the CDR3 reads TGTGCCAGCAGCCAAGAACTAGCGGGAGGGCCAGGGTACTTC. Protein product: CASSQELAGGPGYF.

This clone was recorded a few times. The chain has TRBV9 and TRBJ1-1; D not certain. This CDR3 contains 14 residues. The germline V and J ends were trimmed by 3 bases and 1 base, with 10 bases remaining between them. Germline CDR1 reads SGDLS; CDR2 reads YYNGEE. The CDR3 nucleotides are TGTGCCAGCAGCGAGGCCCCGGGGAACACTGAAGCTTTCTTT. This codes for CASSEAPGNTEAFF.

The chain is built from TRBV28 and TRBJ2-5, with D possibly TRBD2 on 6 matching bases. Germline V gene sequence: CDR1 MDHEN, CDR2 SYDVKM. The CDR3 has 14 amino acids. Trimming removed 6 bases at V and 1 base at J, with 12 bases between. The CDR3 reads CASSTKRAQETQYF. Written as DNA, the CDR3 is TGTGCCAGCAGCACAAAGCGGGCCCAAGAGACCCAGTACTTC.

The chain is built from TRBV28 and TRBJ1-2; perhaps TRBD1 as D (6 bases). Germline CDR1 MDHEN, CDR2 SYDVKM. V was shortened by 8 bases and J by 7 bases, with 20 bases between the two germline ends. The CDR3 runs to 14 residues. This chain's CDR3 is CASRLHGGAGGYTF. Here the CDR3 DNA reads TGTGCCAGCCGACTACATGGGGGCGCAGGTGGCTACACCTTC.